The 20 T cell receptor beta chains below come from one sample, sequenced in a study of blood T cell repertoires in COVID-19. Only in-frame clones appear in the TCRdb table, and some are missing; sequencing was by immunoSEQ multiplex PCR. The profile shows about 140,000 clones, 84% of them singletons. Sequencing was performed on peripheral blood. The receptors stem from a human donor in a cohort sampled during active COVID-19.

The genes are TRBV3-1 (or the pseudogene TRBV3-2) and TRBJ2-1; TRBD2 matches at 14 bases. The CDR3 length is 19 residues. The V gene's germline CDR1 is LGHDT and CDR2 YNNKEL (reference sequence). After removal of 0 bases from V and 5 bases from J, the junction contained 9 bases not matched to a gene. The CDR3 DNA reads TGTGCCAGCAGCCAAGAGCTCCCGGGACTAGCGGGGGAGGACAATGAGCAGTTCTTC. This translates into CASSQELPGLAGEDNEQFF.

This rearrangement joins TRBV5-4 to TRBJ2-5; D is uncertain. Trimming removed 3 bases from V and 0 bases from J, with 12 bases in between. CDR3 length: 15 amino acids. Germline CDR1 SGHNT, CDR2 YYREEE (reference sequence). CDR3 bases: TGTGCCAGCAGCTCCTTCGCTAGGAACCAAGAGACCCAGTACTTC. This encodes CASSSFARNQETQYF.

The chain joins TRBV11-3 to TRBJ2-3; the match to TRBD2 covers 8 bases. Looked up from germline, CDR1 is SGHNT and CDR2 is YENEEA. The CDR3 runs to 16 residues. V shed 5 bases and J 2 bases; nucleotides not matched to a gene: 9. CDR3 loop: CASSRRSSGTTDTQYF. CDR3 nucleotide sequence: TGTGCCAGCAGCCGCCGTAGTAGCGGGACCACAGATACGCAGTATTTT.

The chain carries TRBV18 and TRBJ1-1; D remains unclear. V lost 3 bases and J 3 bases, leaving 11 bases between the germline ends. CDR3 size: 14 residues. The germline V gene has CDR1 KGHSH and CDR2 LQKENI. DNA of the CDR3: TGTGCCAGCTCACCCGACCGACGGGACACTGAAGCTTTCTTT. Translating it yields CASSPDRRDTEAFF.

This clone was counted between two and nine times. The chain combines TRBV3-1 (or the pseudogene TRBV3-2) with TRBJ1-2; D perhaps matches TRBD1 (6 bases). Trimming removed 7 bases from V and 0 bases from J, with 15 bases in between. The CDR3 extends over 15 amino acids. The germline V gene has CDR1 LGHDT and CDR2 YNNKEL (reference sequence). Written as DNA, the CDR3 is TGTGCCAGCACCCCCGGACAGTACGCTAACTATGGCTACACCTTC. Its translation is CASTPGQYANYGYTF.

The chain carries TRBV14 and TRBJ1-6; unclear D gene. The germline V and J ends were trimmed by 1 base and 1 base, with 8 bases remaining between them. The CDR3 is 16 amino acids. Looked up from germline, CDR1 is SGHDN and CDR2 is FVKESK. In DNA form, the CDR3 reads TGTGCCAGCAGCCAAGTACGGGGATCCTATAATTCACCCCTCCACTTT. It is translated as CASSQVRGSYNSPLHF. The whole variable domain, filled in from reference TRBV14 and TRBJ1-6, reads EAGVTQFPSHSVIEKGQTVTLRCDPISGHDNLYWYRRVMGKEIKFLLHFVKESKQDESGMPNNRFLAERTGGTYSTLKVQPAELEDSGVYFCASSQVRGSYNSPLHFGNGTRLTVT.

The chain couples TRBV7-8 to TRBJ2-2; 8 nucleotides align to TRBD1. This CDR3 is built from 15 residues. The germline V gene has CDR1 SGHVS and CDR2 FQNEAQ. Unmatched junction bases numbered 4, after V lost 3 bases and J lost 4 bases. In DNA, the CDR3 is TGTGCCAGCAGCTTTCAGGGGGCTTCCACCGGGGAGCTGTTTTTT. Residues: CASSFQGASTGELFF.

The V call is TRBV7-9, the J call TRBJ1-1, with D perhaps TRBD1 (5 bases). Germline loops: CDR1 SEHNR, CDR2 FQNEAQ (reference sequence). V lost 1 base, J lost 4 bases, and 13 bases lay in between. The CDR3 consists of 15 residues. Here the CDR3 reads CASSLDGAQGTEAFF. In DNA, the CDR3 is TGTGCCAGCAGCTTAGATGGCGCCCAGGGCACTGAAGCTTTCTTT. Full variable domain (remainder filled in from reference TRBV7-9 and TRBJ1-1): DTGVSQNPRHKITKRGQNVTFRCDPISEHNRLYWYRQTLGQGPEFLTYFQNEAQLEKSRLLSDRFSAERPKGSFSTLEIQRTEQGDSAMYLCASSLDGAQGTEAFFGQGTRLTVV.

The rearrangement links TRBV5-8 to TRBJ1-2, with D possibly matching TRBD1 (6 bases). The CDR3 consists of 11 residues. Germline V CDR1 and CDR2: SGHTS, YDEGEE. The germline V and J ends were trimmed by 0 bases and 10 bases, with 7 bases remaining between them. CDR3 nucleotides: TGTGCCAGCAGCTTGGGGACAGACTACACCTTC. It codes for CASSLGTDYTF.

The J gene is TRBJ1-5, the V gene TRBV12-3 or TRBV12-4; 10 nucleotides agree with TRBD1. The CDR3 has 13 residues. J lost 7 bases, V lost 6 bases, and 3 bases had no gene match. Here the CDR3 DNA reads TGTGCCAGCAGCTGGGACAGGGGCCAGCCCCAGCATTTT. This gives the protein CASSWDRGQPQHF.

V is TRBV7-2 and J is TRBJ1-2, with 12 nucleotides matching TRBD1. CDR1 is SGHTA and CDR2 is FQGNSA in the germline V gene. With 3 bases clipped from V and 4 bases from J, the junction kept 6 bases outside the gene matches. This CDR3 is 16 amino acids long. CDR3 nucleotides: TGTGCCAGCAGCTTTCCGGGACAGGGGGCTATCTATGGCTACACCTTC. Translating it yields CASSFPGQGAIYGYTF. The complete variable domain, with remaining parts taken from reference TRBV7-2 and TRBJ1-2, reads GAGVSQSPSNKVTEKGKDVELRCDPISGHTALYWYRQSLGQGLEFLIYFQGNSAPDKSGLPSDRFSAERTGGSVSTLTIQRTQQEDSAVYLCASSFPGQGAIYGYTFGSGTRLTVV.

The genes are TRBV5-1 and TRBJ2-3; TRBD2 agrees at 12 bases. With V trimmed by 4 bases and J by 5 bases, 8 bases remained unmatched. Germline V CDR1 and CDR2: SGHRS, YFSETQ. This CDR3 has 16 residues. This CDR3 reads CASSMMTSGGEDTQYF. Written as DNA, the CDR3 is TGCGCCAGCAGCATGATGACTAGCGGGGGTGAAGATACGCAGTATTTT.

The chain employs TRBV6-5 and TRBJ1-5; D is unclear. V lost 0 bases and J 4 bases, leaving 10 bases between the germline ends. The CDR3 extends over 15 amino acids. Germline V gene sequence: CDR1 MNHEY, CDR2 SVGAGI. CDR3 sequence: CASSYSRGRNQPQHF. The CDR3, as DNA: TGTGCCAGCAGTTACTCGCGGGGTCGGAATCAGCCCCAGCATTTT.

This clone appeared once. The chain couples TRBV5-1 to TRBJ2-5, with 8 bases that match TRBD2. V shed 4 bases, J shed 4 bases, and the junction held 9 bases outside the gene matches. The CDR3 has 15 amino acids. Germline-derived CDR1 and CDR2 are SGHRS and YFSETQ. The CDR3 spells CASSAPGGGGETQYF. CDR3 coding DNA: TGCGCCAGCAGCGCTCCGGGAGGGGGGGGAGAGACCCAGTACTTC.

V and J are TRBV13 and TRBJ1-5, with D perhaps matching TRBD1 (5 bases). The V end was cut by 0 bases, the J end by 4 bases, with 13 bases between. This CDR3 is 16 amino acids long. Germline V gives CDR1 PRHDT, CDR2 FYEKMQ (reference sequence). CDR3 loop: CASSLGGGPPNQPQHF. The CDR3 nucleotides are TGTGCCAGCAGCTTAGGCGGGGGACCCCCAAATCAGCCCCAGCATTTT.

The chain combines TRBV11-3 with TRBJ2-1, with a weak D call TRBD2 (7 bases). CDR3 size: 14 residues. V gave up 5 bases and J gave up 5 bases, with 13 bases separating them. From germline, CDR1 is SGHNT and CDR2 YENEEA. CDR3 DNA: TGTGCCAGCAGCCGCCGAGGGGGGGACAATGAGCAGTTCTTC. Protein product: CASSRRGGDNEQFF.

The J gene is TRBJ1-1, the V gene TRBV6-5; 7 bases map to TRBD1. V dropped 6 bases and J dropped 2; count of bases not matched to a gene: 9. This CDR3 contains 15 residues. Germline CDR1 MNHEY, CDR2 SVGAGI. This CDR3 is CASRDTGTVNTEAFF. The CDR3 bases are TGTGCCAGCAGGGACACCGGGACAGTCAACACTGAAGCTTTCTTT.

Written as DNA, the CDR3 is TGTGCCAGCAGCCGCCAGGGCTCTGGAAACACCATATATTTT. It codes for CASSRQGSGNTIYF. The J gene is TRBJ1-3, the V gene TRBV7-9, with D possibly matching TRBD1 (5 bases). The CDR3 loop spans 14 amino acids. Deletions cut 5 bases from V and 0 bases from J, with 8 bases between. The germline CDR1 and CDR2 sequences are SEHNR and FQNEAQ (reference sequence).

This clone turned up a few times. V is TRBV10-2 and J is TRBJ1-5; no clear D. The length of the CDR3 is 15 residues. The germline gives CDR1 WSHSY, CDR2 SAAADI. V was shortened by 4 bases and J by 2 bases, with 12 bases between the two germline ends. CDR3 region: CASSVSESGNQPQHF. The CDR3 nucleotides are TGCGCCAGCAGTGTGTCGGAGTCGGGCAATCAGCCCCAGCATTTT.

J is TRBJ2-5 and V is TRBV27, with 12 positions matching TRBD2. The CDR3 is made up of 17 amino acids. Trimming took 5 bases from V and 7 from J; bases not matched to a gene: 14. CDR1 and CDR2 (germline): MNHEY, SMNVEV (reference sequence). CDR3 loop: CASSPYGASGGAGTQYF. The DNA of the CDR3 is TGTGCCAGCAGTCCCTACGGGGCTAGCGGGGGGGCCGGGACCCAGTACTTC.